These 31 T cell receptor beta chains were sequenced from one sample in a study of T cells in tuberculosis. Thawed, overnight-rested PBMC were stained with GMM-loaded CD1B tetramer, viability dye and anti-CD3, then sorted. The CD1B tetramers carried C32 glucose monomycolate purified from Rhodococcus equi. TCRdb's copy holds only in-frame clones and misses some; the assay was immunoSEQ multiplex PCR. The data contain 80,000 to 90,000 clones, approximately 91% of them singletons. Sequenced material: CD1b-GMM tetramer-negative cells sorted from PBMCs. The receptors shown here come from an adult woman with latent tuberculosis.

V is TRBV11-2 and J is TRBJ2-2, with 8 bases aligning to TRBD1. Germline V gives CDR1 SGHAT, CDR2 FQNNGV. CDR3 length: 16 amino acids. The V and J ends lost 2 bases and 1 base, in that order; junction bases with no gene match: 3. CDR3 in DNA: TGTGCCAGCAGCTTATTCAGGGGGCGGAACACCGGGGAGCTGTTTTTT. It specifies CASSLFRGRNTGELFF.

The chain links TRBV10-3 to TRBJ2-2; maybe TRBD1 (6 bases). Trimming shortened V by 6 bases and J by 2 bases, and 13 bases separated the two germline ends. Germline-derived CDR1 and CDR2 are ENHRY and SYGVKD. This CDR3 is 15 amino acids long. CDR3 loop: CAIRLRDTNTGELFF. DNA for the CDR3: TGTGCCATCAGACTCCGGGACACCAACACCGGGGAGCTGTTTTTT.

The chain is built from TRBV6-6 and TRBJ1-2; 8 bases fit TRBD1. V shed 2 bases and J 1 base; nucleotides not matched to a gene: 6. Germline V gene data show CDR1 as MNHNY and CDR2 as SVGAGI (reference sequence). This CDR3 region has 16 residues. CDR3: CASSYDRGPFNYGYTF. CDR3 DNA sequence: TGTGCCAGCAGTTACGACAGGGGTCCCTTTAACTATGGCTACACCTTC.

The chain carries TRBV19 and TRBJ2-2; 7 bases agree with TRBD1. This CDR3 region has 15 residues. V was pared by 3 bases and J by 4 bases, with 5 bases of the junction left unmatched. From germline, CDR1 is LNHDA and CDR2 SQIVND (reference sequence). CDR3 protein: CASSIPGQLTGELFF. The CDR3 DNA follows: TGTGCCAGTAGTATCCCGGGACAGCTCACCGGGGAGCTGTTTTTT. The whole variable domain, filled in from reference TRBV19 and TRBJ2-2, reads DGGITQSPKYLFRKEGQNVTLSCEQNLNHDAMYWYRQDPGQGLRLIYYSQIVNDFQKGDIAEGYSVSREKKESFPLTVTSAQKNPTAFYLCASSIPGQLTGELFFGEGSRLTVL.

This chain links TRBV14 with TRBJ2-1, with a weak D call TRBD2 (6 bases). Germline CDR1 is SGHDN and CDR2 is FVKESK. The V end lost 0 bases, the J end lost 3 bases, and 12 bases lay between the germline ends. This CDR3 contains 16 residues. The CDR3 DNA follows: TGTGCCAGCAGCCAAGATGAGTGGCGGGGCTACAATGAGCAGTTCTTC. This codes for CASSQDEWRGYNEQFF.

The chain has TRBV27 and TRBJ2-1, with D hard to call. This CDR3 spans 13 amino acids. Trimming stripped 4 bases from V and 4 bases from J, with 8 bases between. Germline-derived CDR1 and CDR2 are MNHEY and SMNVEV (reference sequence). CDR3 nucleotides: TGTGCCAGCAGTTCCCTCGGGTACAATGAGCAGTTCTTC. Amino acids: CASSSLGYNEQFF.

This chain joins TRBV19 and TRBJ1-2; 10 bases map to TRBD1. The germline V gene encodes CDR1 LNHDA and CDR2 SQIVND (reference sequence). The CDR3 sequence is 14 residues long. Unmatched junction bases numbered 4, after V lost 7 bases and J lost 2 bases. The DNA for the CDR3 is TGTGCCAGTATCCGGACAGGGGGGAACTATGGCTACACCTTC. It is translated as CASIRTGGNYGYTF.

This clone came up once. The J gene is TRBJ2-4, the V gene TRBV19; no definite D call. CDR1 and CDR2 (germline): LNHDA, SQIVND (reference sequence). V was pared by 4 bases and J by 0 bases, with 10 bases between. The CDR3 covers 15 residues. CDR3 loop: CASSTQQLAKNIQYF. CDR3 coding DNA: TGTGCCAGTAGTACCCAACAGTTAGCCAAAAACATTCAGTACTTC.

The chain joins TRBV9 to TRBJ1-1, with 8 bases that match TRBD1. The CDR3 loop spans 18 amino acids. V shed 4 bases, J shed 0 bases, and the junction held 14 bases outside the gene matches. Germline V CDR1 and CDR2: SGDLS, YYNGEE. CDR3 sequence reads: CASSSPTGQGIMNTEAFF. The CDR3, as DNA: TGTGCCAGCAGCTCTCCCACAGGACAGGGAATTATGAACACTGAAGCTTTCTTT.

This clone appeared a single time. For the CDR3, the DNA is TGTGCCAGCAGTCCTCCGGGACAGGTGAATTATGGCTACACCTTC. Translating it yields CASSPPGQVNYGYTF. J is TRBJ1-2 and V is TRBV28; 8 bases align to TRBD1. The length of the CDR3 is 15 residues. Trimming took 5 bases from V and 5 from J; bases not matched to a gene: 10. CDR1 MDHEN and CDR2 SYDVKM come from the germline V gene.

The gene calls are TRBV19 and TRBJ1-3; D is undetermined. This CDR3 is 14 amino acids long. V lost 2 bases and J 7 bases, leaving 12 bases between the germline ends. Germline loops: CDR1 LNHDA, CDR2 SQIVND (reference sequence). The CDR3 DNA reads as TGTGCCAGTAGTATACCGGGATCATACAACACCATATATTTT. This codes for CASSIPGSYNTIYF. Variable domain in full (rest from reference TRBV19 and TRBJ1-3): DGGITQSPKYLFRKEGQNVTLSCEQNLNHDAMYWYRQDPGQGLRLIYYSQIVNDFQKGDIAEGYSVSREKKESFPLTVTSAQKNPTAFYLCASSIPGSYNTIYFGEGSWLTVV.

This clone was seen a handful of times. The chain has TRBV15 and TRBJ1-5; D is possibly TRBD1 (5 bases). Trimming stripped 3 bases from V and 9 bases from J, with 21 bases between. CDR1 and CDR2 (germline): LNHNV, YYDKDF (reference sequence). The CDR3 contains 16 residues. The chain's CDR3 is CATSSNPPDSSGPQHF. The CDR3 region has the DNA TGTGCCACCAGCAGTAATCCACCCGACAGTTCAGGGCCCCAGCATTTT.

The chain is built from TRBV27 and TRBJ2-1, with a possible D match to TRBD1 (5 bases). Germline loops: CDR1 MNHEY, CDR2 SMNVEV (reference sequence). Trimming pared 0 bases from V and 9 bases from J, leaving 15 bases between. The CDR3 sequence is 15 residues long. CDR3 loop: CASSLSLQGGGEQFF. In DNA form, the CDR3 reads TGTGCCAGCAGTTTATCGCTGCAGGGTGGTGGTGAGCAGTTCTTC.

The V gene is TRBV5-1, the J gene TRBJ2-1; 10 nucleotides line up with TRBD1. Germline V CDR1 and CDR2: SGHRS, YFSETQ. The CDR3 has 16 amino acids. With V trimmed by 4 bases and J by 1 base, 5 bases remained unmatched. In DNA, the CDR3 is TGCGCCAGCAGCATAGGACAGGGGGGATCCTACAATGAGCAGTTCTTC. It encodes CASSIGQGGSYNEQFF. Full variable domain (rest looked up from reference TRBV5-1 and TRBJ2-1): KAGVTQTPRYLIKTRGQQVTLSCSPISGHRSVSWYQQTPGQGLQFLFEYFSETQRNKGNFPGRFSGRQFSNSRSEMNVSTLELGDSALYLCASSIGQGGSYNEQFFGPGTRLTVL.

This rearrangement joins TRBV2 to TRBJ2-4; 8 positions match TRBD1. Germline-derived CDR1 and CDR2 are SNHLY and FYNNEI. The CDR3 extends over 16 amino acids. Trimming cost V 5 bases and J 0 bases; bases outside gene matches: 6. The DNA of the CDR3 is TGTGCCAGCAGTCACCCTGGACAGGGAGCCAAAAACATTCAGTACTTC. Protein sequence: CASSHPGQGAKNIQYF.

The J gene is TRBJ2-1, the V gene TRBV9; 10 bases agree with TRBD2. The germline V gene encodes CDR1 SGDLS and CDR2 YYNGEE. CDR3 length equals 16 residues. V lost 0 bases, J lost 0 bases, and 0 bases stayed unmatched. The CDR3 DNA is TGTGCCAGCAGCGTAGCTAGCGGGGGCTCCTACAATGAGCAGTTCTTC. Translation gives CASSVASGGSYNEQFF.

This chain connects TRBV30 to TRBJ1-1; D is possibly TRBD1 (6 bases). V was pared by 4 bases and J by 0 bases, with 9 bases between. This CDR3 has 13 residues. Germline V gene data show CDR1 as GTSNPN and CDR2 as SVGIG (reference sequence). The CDR3, as DNA: TGTGCCTGGATAGGACAGCTGAACACTGAAGCTTTCTTT. Protein product: CAWIGQLNTEAFF.

The chain joins TRBV6-5 to TRBJ1-5; TRBD1 might be the D (5 bases). V was shortened by 4 bases and J by 3 bases, with 13 bases between the two germline ends. This CDR3 has 15 amino acids. Germline CDR1 is MNHEY and CDR2 is SVGAGI. The CDR3 spells CASSSSGADNQPQHF. CDR3 nucleotide sequence: TGTGCCAGCAGTTCTAGCGGGGCCGACAATCAGCCCCAGCATTTT.

The V call is TRBV5-6, the J call TRBJ2-5; TRBD2 aligns across 12 bases. The V and J ends lost 2 bases and 4 bases, in that order; junction bases with no gene match: 9. This CDR3 has 17 residues. Germline V gives CDR1 SGHDT, CDR2 YYEEEE. The CDR3 protein is CASSLLRTSGAGETQYF. DNA for the CDR3: TGTGCCAGCAGCTTACTTCGGACTAGCGGGGCGGGAGAGACCCAGTACTTC.

This chain uses TRBV2 with TRBJ2-5; D call uncertain. The J call may be wrong; the DNA end is better matched by TRBJ2-7. The CDR3 loop spans 13 amino acids. Germline values: CDR1 SNHLY, CDR2 FYNNEI. The CDR3 reads CASSVGRSYEQYF. In nucleotides, the CDR3 is TGTGCCAGCAGTGTAGGCAGGTCCTACGAGCAGTACTTC.

The gene calls are TRBV9 and TRBJ2-2; D is undetermined. Per germline, CDR1 SGDLS and CDR2 YYNGEE. The CDR3 runs to 14 residues. The V gene lost 0 bases and the J gene lost 0 bases, with 3 bases spanning the gap. The DNA of the CDR3 is TGTGCCAGCAGCGTAGCTGCGAACACCGGGGAGCTGTTTTTT. Its translation: CASSVAANTGELFF.

This sequence joins TRBV6-1 and TRBJ2-7; no firm D call. Germline CDR1 reads MNHNS; CDR2 reads SASEGT. Trimming shortened V by 4 bases and J by 4 bases, and 8 bases separated the two germline ends. The CDR3 contains 12 residues. In DNA, the CDR3 is TGTGCCAGCAGTGCTATTAGTTACGAGCAGTACTTC. It specifies CASSAISYEQYF.

The V and J genes are TRBV4-3 and TRBJ1-2; 11 bases fit TRBD1. CDR1 is LGHNA and CDR2 is YSLEER in the germline V gene. The CDR3 length is 17 residues. The V and J ends lost 1 base and 3 bases, in that order; junction bases with no gene match: 7. CDR3: CASSQGKDRGLYYGYTF. The DNA for the CDR3 is TGCGCCAGCAGCCAAGGGAAGGACAGGGGGCTCTACTATGGCTACACCTTC.

This CDR3 is CASRRDRANNEQFF. CDR3 nucleotides: TGTGCCAGCAGACGGGACAGGGCTAACAATGAGCAGTTCTTC. This chain joins TRBV6-4 and TRBJ2-1, with 9 bases matching TRBD1. Germline CDR1 MRHNA, CDR2 SNTAGT. The CDR3 extends over 14 amino acids. The ends lost 6 bases at V and 5 bases at J; junction bases unmatched: 5.

This chain uses TRBV6-4 with TRBJ2-1; 10 bases line up with TRBD1. The CDR3 length is 15 residues. The V and J ends lost 2 bases and 8 bases, in that order; junction bases with no gene match: 6. The germline CDR1 and CDR2 sequences are MRHNA and SNTAGT. The CDR3 sequence is CASSDGTGAGDEQFF. In nucleotides, the CDR3 is TGTGCCAGCAGTGACGGGACAGGGGCTGGGGATGAGCAGTTCTTC.

The genes are TRBV5-1 and TRBJ1-1; the match to TRBD1 covers 8 bases. The junction had 7 bases not matched to a gene; V was cut back by 5 bases and J by 4 bases. Germline-derived CDR1 and CDR2 are SGHRS and YFSETQ. The CDR3 consists of 14 residues. CDR3 sequence (DNA): TGCGCCAGCAGTAGCATTACAGGGGGCACTGAAGCTTTCTTT. Translating gives CASSSITGGTEAFF.

This chain uses TRBV18 with TRBJ1-6, with unresolved D. CDR1 and CDR2 from the germline V gene are KGHSH and LQKENI. The CDR3 loop spans 13 amino acids. The ends were cut back, 2 bases at V and 6 bases at J, with 5 bases in the middle. The CDR3 DNA is TGTGCCAGCTCACCAAAGAGTAATTCACCCCTCCACTTT. Protein sequence: CASSPKSNSPLHF.

V and J are TRBV6-5 and TRBJ2-2; D is perhaps TRBD1 (5 bases). Germline loops: CDR1 MNHEY, CDR2 SVGAGI. The CDR3 is made up of 15 amino acids. V lost 5 bases and J lost 1, with 11 bases in between. This chain's CDR3 is CASSPSTVNTGELFF. The CDR3 DNA reads TGTGCCAGCAGTCCCTCGACAGTGAACACCGGGGAGCTGTTTTTT.

The gene calls are TRBV5-1 and TRBJ2-6; D call uncertain. The germline CDR1 and CDR2 sequences are SGHRS and YFSETQ. This CDR3 contains 15 residues. Trimming stripped 0 bases from V and 1 base from J, with 5 bases between. The CDR3 nucleotides are TGCGCCAGCAGCTTGGACGGTTCTGGGGCCAACGTCCTGACTTTC. Protein: CASSLDGSGANVLTF.

The V call is TRBV19, the J call TRBJ2-6; D is possibly TRBD1 (6 bases). Germline V gives CDR1 LNHDA, CDR2 SQIVND (reference sequence). V lost 6 bases and J 0 bases, leaving 9 bases between the germline ends. The CDR3 is made up of 15 amino acids. CDR3 nucleotide sequence: TGTGCCAGTAGCCCGGACAGCTCTGGGGCCAACGTCCTGACTTTC. Amino acid sequence: CASSPDSSGANVLTF. Full variable domain (rest looked up from reference TRBV19 and TRBJ2-6): DGGITQSPKYLFRKEGQNVTLSCEQNLNHDAMYWYRQDPGQGLRLIYYSQIVNDFQKGDIAEGYSVSREKKESFPLTVTSAQKNPTAFYLCASSPDSSGANVLTFGAGSRLTVL.

CDR3 region: CASSYGTTTTNEKLFF. DNA of the CDR3: TGTGCCAGCAGTTACGGGACAACTACAACTAATGAAAAACTGTTTTTT. This chain uses TRBV6-5 with TRBJ1-4; tentatively, D is TRBD1 (6 bases). The germline V gene has CDR1 MNHEY and CDR2 SVGAGI. This CDR3 region has 16 residues. V lost 2 bases and J 0 bases, leaving 10 bases between the germline ends.